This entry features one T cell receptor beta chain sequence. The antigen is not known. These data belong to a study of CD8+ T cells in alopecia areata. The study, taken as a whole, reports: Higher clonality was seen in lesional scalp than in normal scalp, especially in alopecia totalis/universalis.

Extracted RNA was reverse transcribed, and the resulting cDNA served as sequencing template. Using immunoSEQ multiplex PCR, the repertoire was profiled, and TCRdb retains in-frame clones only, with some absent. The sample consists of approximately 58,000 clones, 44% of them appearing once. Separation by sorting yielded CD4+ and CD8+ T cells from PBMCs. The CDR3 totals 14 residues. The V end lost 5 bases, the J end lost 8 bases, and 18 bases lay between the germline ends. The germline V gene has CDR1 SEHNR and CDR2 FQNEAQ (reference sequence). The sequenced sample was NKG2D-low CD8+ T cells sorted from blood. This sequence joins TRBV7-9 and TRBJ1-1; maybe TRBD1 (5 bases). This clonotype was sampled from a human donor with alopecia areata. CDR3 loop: CASSPRDWGEEAFF. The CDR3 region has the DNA TGTGCCAGCAGCCCCAGGGATTGGGGGGAAGAAGCTTTCTTT.